The text below deals with one T cell receptor beta chain. This could be a read error, since a much larger clone is one nucleotide away. TCRbeta libraries were built with three rounds of nested PCR, modified from ARM-PCR. From the multiplex PCR reads, TCRdb called clonotypes with MiXCR, one entry per CDR3 protein. Of more than 120,000 distinct CDR3 sequences listed, around 61% were seen once; the top ten hold about 20%. This CDR3 contains 16 residues. V lost 7 bases and J 9 bases, leaving 25 bases between the germline ends. The V gene's germline CDR1 is MGHRA and CDR2 YSYEKL. The data are from a study of tumor and adjacent non-tumor tissue in lung cancer. RNA was extracted from bulk tissue without any cell sorting.

The sample comprised lung tumor tissue. This chain connects TRBV4-1 to TRBJ2-1, with D tentatively TRBD1 (5 bases). The receptor was isolated from a man aged 60 to 69 with small cell lung cancer. CDR3 DNA sequence: TGCGCCAGCATGGGGTTTGAGGACAACAATAGCCGTGAGCAGTTCTTC. Amino acid sequence: CASMGFEDNNSREQFF.